This TCR beta chain was sequenced for a study of cytomegalovirus exposure and HLA in healthy donors. Study observations and caveats: In the analysis, some V segments, TRBV6-2 and TRBV6-3 included, were excluded as indistinguishable. Whilst most TCR sequences proved rare, a subset of public TCRs occurred across many donors.

Germline V gene sequence: CDR1 SGHRS, CDR2 YFSETQ. This CDR3 has 14 amino acids. V gave up 5 bases and J gave up 2 bases; unmatched junction bases: 1. PCR involved 60 Vbeta and 13 Jbeta primers. Clones were read by immunoSEQ multiplex PCR, and TCRdb kept only the in-frame ones, dropping some. This table has 210,000 or so clones, 85% appearing once. Regarding this clone: The antigen is not known.

The clonotype was recovered from a human donor in good health. The chain employs TRBV5-1 and TRBJ2-1; TRBD2 aligns across 10 bases. Sequences were obtained from PBMCs. CDR3 in DNA: TGCGCCAGCAGAGCGGGAGGGCCCTACAATGAGCAGTTCTTC. Residues: CASRAGGPYNEQFF.